This T cell receptor beta chain emerged from a study of early T cells in non-severe SARS-CoV-2 infection. This clonotype was counted many times. TCRdb fed the 5' RACE reads into MiXCR, producing one record per CDR3 protein. In the table there are over 30,000 distinct CDR3 sequences, roughly 8% of which are singletons. This CDR3 region has 15 residues. In germline, CDR1 is SGHKS, CDR2 YYEKEE (reference sequence). J gave up 3 bases and V 0 bases, and 3 bases lay outside the gene matches. The sample was whole blood, taken at baseline. The TCR sequence derives from an adult who was a healthcare worker with PCR-confirmed SARS-CoV-2 infection or an uninfected control (not recorded which). The V call is TRBV5-5, the J call TRBJ2-7; 10 positions agree with TRBD1. The chain's CDR3 is CASSLGTGGSYEQYF. DNA of the CDR3: TGTGCCAGCAGCTTGGGGACAGGGGGTAGCTACGAGCAGTACTTC. Full variable domain (missing parts from reference TRBV5-5 and TRBJ2-7): DAGVTQSPTHLIKTRGQQVTLRCSPISGHKSVSWYQQVLGQGPQFIFQYYEKEERGRGNFPDRFSARQFPNYSSELNVNALLLGDSALYLCASSLGTGGSYEQYFGPGTRLTVT.